This T cell receptor (beta chain) originates from a study of blood T cell repertoires in COVID-19. Study-level background: Italy, Spain and the United States were the sources of the convalescent and acute COVID-19 samples. T cells, B-cell-depleted T cells, or PBMCs provided the cDNA or gDNA that served as material.

In the original analysis: Reference gene primer amplification gave nucleated cell count estimates. Here immunoSEQ multiplex PCR was the method, and the copy in TCRdb shows in-frame clones only, minus some. V, J and clone size are taken as reported in that table, and D and trimming were inferred from the DNA itself. This table has approximately 170,000 clones, more than 90% appearing once. Trimming cost V 1 base and J 4 bases, with 14 bases left between them. The CDR3 covers 16 residues. Per germline, CDR1 SGHTA and CDR2 FQGNSA. Specimen: peripheral blood. V and J are TRBV7-2 and TRBJ1-5; D is possibly TRBD1 (5 bases). The origin of this receptor is a man in his 60s with active or convalescent COVID-19. This chain's CDR3 is CASSLDVAGPNQPQHF. The CDR3 nucleotides read TGTGCCAGCAGCTTAGATGTAGCGGGGCCGAATCAGCCCCAGCATTTT.